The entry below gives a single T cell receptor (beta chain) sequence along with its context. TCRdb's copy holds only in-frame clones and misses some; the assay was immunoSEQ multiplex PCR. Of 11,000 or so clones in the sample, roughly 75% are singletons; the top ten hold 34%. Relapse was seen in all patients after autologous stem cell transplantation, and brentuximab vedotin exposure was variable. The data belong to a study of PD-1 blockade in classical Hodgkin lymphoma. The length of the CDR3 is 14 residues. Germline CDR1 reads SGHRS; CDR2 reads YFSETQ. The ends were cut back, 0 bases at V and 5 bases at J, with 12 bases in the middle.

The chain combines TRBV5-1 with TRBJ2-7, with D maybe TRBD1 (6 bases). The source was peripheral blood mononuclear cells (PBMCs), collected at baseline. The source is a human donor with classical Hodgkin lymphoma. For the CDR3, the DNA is TGCGCCAGCAGCTTGGGATTCGCAGGGGACGAGCAGTACGTC. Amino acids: CASSLGFAGDEQYV.